This note documents a single T cell receptor beta chain sequence. Its antigen is still unknown. No much larger clonotype is one base removed from it; base qualities were not supplied. The sample originates from a study of CD8+ T cells in alopecia areata (dated by TCRdb to 2016 to 2019). General notes on the study: Treated patients were enrolled in an open-label pilot trial of oral tofacitinib, 5 to 10 mg twice daily, for moderate-to-severe alopecia areata. Patients received tofacitinib for 6 to 18 months and were then followed off drug for 6 months to check for delayed response and recurrence. In treated patients, disease severity was measured using the SALT score, which gives the percentage of scalp surface area affected. In both human patients and the C3H/HeJ mouse model, the study applied high-throughput TCRbeta sequencing to look at T cell clonal expansion in alopecia areata. On the human side, TCRbeta sequencing was run on scalp tissue and on sorted CD4+ and CD8+ peripheral blood T cells from healthy controls and from alopecia areata patients with either patchy or totalis/universalis disease. Tofacitinib-treated patients had biopsies at baseline and at 4 and 24 weeks of treatment, with a later scalp biopsy in several patients. Clonality in the scalp was compared among normal scalp (n=4), patchy alopecia areata scalp (n=8), and alopecia totalis/universalis scalp (n=8). RNA came from the PAXgene miRNA kit for fixed scalp, the miRNeasy kit for PBMCs, and the RNeasy kit for mouse skin. TCRbeta CDR3 regions were amplified by immunoSEQ multiplex PCR with 35 Vbeta forward and 13 Jbeta reverse primers.

Results the study describes overall, beyond this receptor: Scalp TCR repertoire analysis is complicated because resident alphabeta T cells in normal human skin are also sequenced, whereas mouse skin is dominated by gammadelta T cells. Compared with mice, TCR sequences shared between patients were less clear, possibly partly because of HLA diversity across the patient population. Compared with normal scalp, lesional scalp had higher clonality and more expanded CD8+ clones, particularly in alopecia totalis/universalis, a pattern that suggests antigenic drive. Scalp clonality and the number of expanded CD8+ clones among the top 100 scalp clones were significantly decreased by tofacitinib. Because the treated cohort was small and had just a single nonresponder, larger studies are needed to establish links between baseline CD8+ expansion and response. Many expanded lesional clones were found to persist in scalp and blood during tofacitinib treatment, and relapse after treatment cessation may be partly explained by this persistence.

V and J are trimmed by 1 base and 3 bases, and the gene matches miss 1 base of the junction. From cysteine to phenylalanine, the CDR3 is 14 amino acids long. CDR3 DNA only is kept here, 42 bases in frame from base 1. Sequences GTSNPN (CDR1) and SVGIG (CDR2) are obtained from the germline V gene (reference sequence). Libraries were prepared through the immunoSEQ multiplex PCR assay. To provide template for TCR sequencing, every sample had RNA extracted and reverse transcribed into cDNA. SuperScript III was used to make first-strand cDNA, primed with a 2:1 mix of oligo-dT and random hexamers. Amplification bias was assessed with a synthetic immune receptor repertoire, and residual bias was removed computationally. Per the authors' processing: Raw reads were preprocessed to remove errors, and CDR3 was defined by IMGT conventions from the conserved cysteine to phenylalanine. To get clonality, Shannon entropy was normalized by log2 of the number of productive unique TCRs and the result was subtracted from 1. Whether each scalp clone was CD4 or CD8 was inferred by checking scalp TCRbeta sequences against the CD4 and CD8 repertoires from sorted blood. Held by TCRdb, this immuneACCESS table contains in-frame sequences only and omits some clones. Under half of the omission traces to an unresolved V gene where checked; the cause of the rest is unknown. From that table come the V and J calls and clone size; the DNA was used to work out D and trimming. This sample gives more than 130,000 clones in total; around 82% of them show up just once. The ten largest clones take up more than 20% of the sample.

Per the publication, the time point label means: roughly 27 days on oral tofacitinib. The sample's treatment or condition label, in plain terms: oral pan-JAK inhibitor, 5-10 mg twice daily. Lesional scalp punch biopsies and peripheral blood were obtained from alopecia areata patients. PBMCs were isolated by density centrifugation and stained for CD3, CD4 and CD8, and CD4+ and CD8+ T cells were sorted on a FACSAria. Sequences were derived from CD8+ T cells sorted from blood, sampled at week 4, from a patient treated with tofacitinib. The V and J segments used are TRBV30 and TRBJ2-7; a stretch of 12 junction bases matches TRBD1. The source is a human donor with alopecia areata. This receptor has the CDR3 CAWSGDRGLYEQYF. The DNA sequence follows: TGTGCCTGGAGTGGGGACAGGGGGCTCTACGAGCAGTACTTC. Joined to the reference TRBV30 and TRBJ2-7 proteins, this CDR3 gives the full variable domain: SQTIHQWPATLVQPVGSPLSLECTVEGTSNPNLYWYRQAAGRGLQLLFYSVGIGQISSEVPQNLSASRPQDRQFILSSKKLLLSDSGFYLCAWSGDRGLYEQYFGPGTRLTVT.